The T cell receptor (beta chain) described here comes from a study of PD-L1 blockade in urothelial cancer. Overall study: Blood samples had a median of about 140,000 T cells, roughly 76,000 unique TCRs, and clonality roughly 0.073.

Produced via immunoSEQ multiplex PCR; TCRdb's table is partial and in-frame only. The sample includes under 30,000 clones, around 87% of them seen just once. The CDR3 is 15 residues long. The germline V and J ends were trimmed by 0 bases and 9 bases, with 13 bases remaining between them. Germline CDR1 is SGHRS and CDR2 is YFSETQ. This clone was picked up one time. Anywhere from 1 to 8 samples came from each patient, spanning pretreatment and on-treatment. Specimen: PBMCs, collected around atezolizumab (anti-PD-L1) treatment. The chain combines TRBV5-1 with TRBJ1-6, with a possible D match to TRBD1 (6 bases). This receptor was obtained from a man in his fifties with urothelial cancer. The chain's CDR3 is CASSLEGQGLSPLHF. The CDR3 DNA sequence: TGCGCCAGCAGCTTGGAGGGGCAGGGGCTTTCACCCCTCCACTTT.